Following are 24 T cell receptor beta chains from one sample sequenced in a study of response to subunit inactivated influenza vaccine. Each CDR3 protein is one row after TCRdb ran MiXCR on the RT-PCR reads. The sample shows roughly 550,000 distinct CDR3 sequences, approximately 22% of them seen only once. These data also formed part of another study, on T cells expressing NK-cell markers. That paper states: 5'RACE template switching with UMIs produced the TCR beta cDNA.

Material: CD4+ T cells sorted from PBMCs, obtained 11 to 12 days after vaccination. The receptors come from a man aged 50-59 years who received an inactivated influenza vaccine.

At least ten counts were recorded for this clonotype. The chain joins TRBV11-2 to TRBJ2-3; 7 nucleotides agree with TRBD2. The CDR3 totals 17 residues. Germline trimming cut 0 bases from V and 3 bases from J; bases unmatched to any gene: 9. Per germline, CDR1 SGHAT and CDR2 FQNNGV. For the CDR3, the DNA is TGTGCCAGCAGCTTAGATTCACTAGCGTTTGGGACAGATACGCAGTATTTT. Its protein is CASSLDSLAFGTDTQYF.

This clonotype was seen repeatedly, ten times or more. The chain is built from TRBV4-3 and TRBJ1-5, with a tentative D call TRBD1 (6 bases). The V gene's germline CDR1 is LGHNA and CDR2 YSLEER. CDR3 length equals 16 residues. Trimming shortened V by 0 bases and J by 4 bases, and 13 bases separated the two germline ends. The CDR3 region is CASSQEAQGRNQPQHF. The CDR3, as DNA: TGCGCCAGCAGCCAAGAAGCGCAGGGGCGGAATCAGCCCCAGCATTTT.

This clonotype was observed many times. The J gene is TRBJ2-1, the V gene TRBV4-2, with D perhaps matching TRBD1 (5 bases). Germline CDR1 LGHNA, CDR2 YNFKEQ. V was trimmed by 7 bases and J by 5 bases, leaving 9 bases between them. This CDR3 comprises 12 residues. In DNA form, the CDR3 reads TGTGCCAGCACCCTAGGGGACAATGAGCAGTTCTTC. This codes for CASTLGDNEQFF.

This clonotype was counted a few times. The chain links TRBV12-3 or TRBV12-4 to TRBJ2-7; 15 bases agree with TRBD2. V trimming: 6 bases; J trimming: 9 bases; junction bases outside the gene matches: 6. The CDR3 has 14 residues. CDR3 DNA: TGTGCCAGCAGGGCCGGGACTAGCGGGGGGCGGCAGTACTTC. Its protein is CASRAGTSGGRQYF.

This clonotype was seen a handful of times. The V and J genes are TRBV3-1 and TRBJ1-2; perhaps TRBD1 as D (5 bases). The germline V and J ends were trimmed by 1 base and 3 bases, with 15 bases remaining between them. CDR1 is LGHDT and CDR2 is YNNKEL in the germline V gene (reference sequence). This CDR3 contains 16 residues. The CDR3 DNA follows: TGTGCCAGCAGCCAAGGCGGGACCCTCCCCCACTATGGCTACACCTTC. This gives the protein CASSQGGTLPHYGYTF.

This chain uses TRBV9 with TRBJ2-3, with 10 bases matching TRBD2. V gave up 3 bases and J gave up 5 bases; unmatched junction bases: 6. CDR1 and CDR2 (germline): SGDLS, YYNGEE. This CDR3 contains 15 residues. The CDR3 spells CASSESGGAVDTQYF. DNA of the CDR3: TGTGCCAGCAGCGAAAGCGGGGGGGCCGTAGATACGCAGTATTTT. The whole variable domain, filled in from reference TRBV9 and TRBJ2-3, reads DSGVTQTPKHLITATGQRVTLRCSPRSGDLSVYWYQQSLDQGLQFLIQYYNGEERAKGNILERFSAQQFPDLHSELNLSSLELGDSALYFCASSESGGAVDTQYFGPGTRLTVL.

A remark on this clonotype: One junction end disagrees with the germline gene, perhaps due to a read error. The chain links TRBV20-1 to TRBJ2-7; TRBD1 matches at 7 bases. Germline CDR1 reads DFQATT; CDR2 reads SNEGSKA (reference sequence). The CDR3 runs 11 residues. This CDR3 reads CSAYKQGNSPF. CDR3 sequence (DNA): TGCAGTGCTTACAAACAGGGGAATTCCCCCTTC.

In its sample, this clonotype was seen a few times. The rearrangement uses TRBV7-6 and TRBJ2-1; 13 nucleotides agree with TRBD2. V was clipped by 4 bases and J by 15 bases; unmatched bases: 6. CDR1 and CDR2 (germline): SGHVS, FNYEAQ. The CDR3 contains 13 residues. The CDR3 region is CASSSGTSGITFF. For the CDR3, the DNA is TGTGCCAGCAGCTCGGGGACTAGCGGGATCACGTTCTTC.

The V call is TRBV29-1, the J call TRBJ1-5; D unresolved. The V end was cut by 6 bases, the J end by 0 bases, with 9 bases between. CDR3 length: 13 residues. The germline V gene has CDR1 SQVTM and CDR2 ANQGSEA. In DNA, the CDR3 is TGCAGCGTGTCAGAGAATAGCAATCAGCCCCAGCATTTT. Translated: CSVSENSNQPQHF.

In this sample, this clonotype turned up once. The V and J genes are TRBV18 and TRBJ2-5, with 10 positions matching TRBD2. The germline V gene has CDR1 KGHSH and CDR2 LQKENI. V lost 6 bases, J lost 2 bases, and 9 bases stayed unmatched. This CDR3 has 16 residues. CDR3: CASSHLAGVSQETQYF. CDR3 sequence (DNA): TGTGCCAGCTCGCACCTAGCGGGAGTGTCACAAGAGACCCAGTACTTC.

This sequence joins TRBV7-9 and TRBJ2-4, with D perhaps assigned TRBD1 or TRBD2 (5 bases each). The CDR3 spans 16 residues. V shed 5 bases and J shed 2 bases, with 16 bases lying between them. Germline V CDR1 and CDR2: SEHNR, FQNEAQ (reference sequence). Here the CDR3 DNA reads TGTGCCAGCAGCAACCCCCGGGGCCCGTCCAAAAACATTCAGTACTTC. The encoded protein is CASSNPRGPSKNIQYF.

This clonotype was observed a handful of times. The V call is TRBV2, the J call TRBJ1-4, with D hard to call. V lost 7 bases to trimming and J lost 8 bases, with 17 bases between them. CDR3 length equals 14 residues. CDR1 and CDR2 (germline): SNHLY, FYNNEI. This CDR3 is CASIMEGRGEKLFF. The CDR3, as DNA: TGTGCCAGCATTATGGAAGGGAGAGGCGAAAAACTGTTTTTT.

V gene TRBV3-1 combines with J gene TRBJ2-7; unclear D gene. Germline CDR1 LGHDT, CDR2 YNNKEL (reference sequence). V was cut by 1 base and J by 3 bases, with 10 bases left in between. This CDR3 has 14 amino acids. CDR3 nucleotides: TGTGCCAGCAGCCAAGGAAGGCGGAACTACGAGCAGTACTTC. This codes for CASSQGRRNYEQYF.

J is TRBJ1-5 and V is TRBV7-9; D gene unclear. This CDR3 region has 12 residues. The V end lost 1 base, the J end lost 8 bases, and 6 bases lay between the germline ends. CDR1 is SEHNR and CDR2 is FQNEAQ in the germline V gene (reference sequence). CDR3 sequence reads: CASSLGLEPQHF. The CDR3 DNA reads TGTGCCAGCAGCTTAGGTCTGGAGCCCCAGCATTTT. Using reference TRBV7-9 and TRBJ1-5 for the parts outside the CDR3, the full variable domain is DTGVSQNPRHKITKRGQNVTFRCDPISEHNRLYWYRQTLGQGPEFLTYFQNEAQLEKSRLLSDRFSAERPKGSFSTLEIQRTEQGDSAMYLCASSLGLEPQHFGDGTRLSIL.

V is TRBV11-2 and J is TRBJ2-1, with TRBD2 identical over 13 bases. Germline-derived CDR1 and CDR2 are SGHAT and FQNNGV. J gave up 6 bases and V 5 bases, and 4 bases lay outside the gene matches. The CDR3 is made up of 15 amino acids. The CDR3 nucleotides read TGTGCCAGCAGCCCGGGACTAGCGGGGCCCAATGAGCAGTTCTTC. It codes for CASSPGLAGPNEQFF.

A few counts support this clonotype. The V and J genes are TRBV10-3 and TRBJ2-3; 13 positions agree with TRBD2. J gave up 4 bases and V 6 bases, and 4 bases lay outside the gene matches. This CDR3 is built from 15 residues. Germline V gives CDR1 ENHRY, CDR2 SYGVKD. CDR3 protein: CAIRLAGGPSDTQYF. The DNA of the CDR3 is TGTGCCATCAGACTAGCGGGGGGGCCATCAGATACGCAGTATTTT.

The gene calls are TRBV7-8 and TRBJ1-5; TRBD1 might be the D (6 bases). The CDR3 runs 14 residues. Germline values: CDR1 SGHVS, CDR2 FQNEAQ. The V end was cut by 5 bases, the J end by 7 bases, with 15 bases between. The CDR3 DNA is TGTGCCAGCAGCCGGAGCAGGGGTGGACAGCCCCAGCATTTT. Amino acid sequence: CASSRSRGGQPQHF.

CDR3 sequence (DNA): TGTGCCAGCAGCTCGAGTAGTGGGGGGGATGAGCAGTTCTTC. Protein sequence: CASSSSSGGDEQFF. V gene TRBV7-8 combines with J gene TRBJ2-1, with TRBD2 matching over 7 bases. The CDR3 runs 14 residues. The germline V gene encodes CDR1 SGHVS and CDR2 FQNEAQ. Trimming took 4 bases from V and 8 from J; bases not matched to a gene: 8.

The CDR3 coding sequence is TGCGCCAGCAGCTTGGGGCTGGGAGGGTCCTCCTACGAGCAGTACTTC. This sequence encodes CASSLGLGGSSYEQYF. J is TRBJ2-7 and V is TRBV5-1, with 7 bases lining up with TRBD2. This CDR3 has 16 residues. J was trimmed by 0 bases and V by 0 bases; bases with no gene match: 6. Germline V gene data show CDR1 as SGHRS and CDR2 as YFSETQ.

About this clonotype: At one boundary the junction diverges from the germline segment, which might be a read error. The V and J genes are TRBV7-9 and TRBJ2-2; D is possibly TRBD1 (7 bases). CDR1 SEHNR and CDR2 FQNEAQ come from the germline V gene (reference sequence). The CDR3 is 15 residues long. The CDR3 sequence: CASSFANTGAGGLFF. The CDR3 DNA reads TGTGCCAGCAGCTTCGCTAATACAGGGGCCGGGGGGCTGTTTTTT.

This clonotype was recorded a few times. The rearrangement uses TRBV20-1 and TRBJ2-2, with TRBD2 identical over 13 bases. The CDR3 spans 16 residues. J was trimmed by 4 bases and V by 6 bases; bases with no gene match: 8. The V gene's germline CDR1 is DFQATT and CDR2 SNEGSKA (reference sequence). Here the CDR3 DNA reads TGCAGTGCCTACGATACTAGCGGGGGGGTCACCGGGGAGCTGTTTTTT. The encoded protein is CSAYDTSGGVTGELFF.

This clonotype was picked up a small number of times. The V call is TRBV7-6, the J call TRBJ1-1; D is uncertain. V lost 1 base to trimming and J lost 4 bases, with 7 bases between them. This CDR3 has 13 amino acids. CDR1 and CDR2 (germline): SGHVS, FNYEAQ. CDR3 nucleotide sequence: TGTGCCAGCAGCTTAGGCAGTCGCACTGAAGCTTTCTTT. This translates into CASSLGSRTEAFF.

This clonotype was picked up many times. The CDR3 DNA is TGTACTGTCGCGACAGGGGGCAGGAGAAACTATGGCTACACCTTC. Protein product: CTVATGGRRNYGYTF. The chain is built from TRBV12-3 or TRBV12-4 and TRBJ1-2, with 10 bases matching TRBD1. The CDR3 contains 15 residues.

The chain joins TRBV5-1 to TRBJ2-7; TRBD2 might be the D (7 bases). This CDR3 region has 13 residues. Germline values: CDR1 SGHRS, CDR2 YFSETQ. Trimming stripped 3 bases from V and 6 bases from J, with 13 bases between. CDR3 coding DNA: TGCGCCAGCAGCTGGGAGGGGGGCGCCGAGCAGTACTTC. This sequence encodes CASSWEGGAEQYF.